This T cell receptor (beta chain) derives from a study of shared clonotypes between healthy human individuals. The wider study: Researchers assigned three CD4 naive, three CD4 memory, two CD8 naive and one CD8 memory plate to each donor.

The study, taken as a whole, reports: Non-shared clonotypes displayed generation probabilities falling below those of clonotypes present in all four donors. Across four donors, naive CD4 shared around 5%, naive CD8 over 3%, memory CD4 more than 2%, memory CD8 0.4% to 0.5%.

TCRdb's copy holds only in-frame clones and misses some; the assay was immunoSEQ multiplex PCR. The sample records about a million clones, around 76% being singletons. Nashville, Tennessee was home to all donors, who were Caucasian adults. The CDR3 has 15 residues. Between the trimmed V and J ends, which lost 6 bases and 2 bases, there was a span of 16 bases. Germline loops: CDR1 SGHRS, CDR2 YFSETQ. Notes on this clone: Its antigen is currently unknown.

Sequencing was carried out using memory CD4+ T cells sorted from blood. Subset of the sample: CD45RA-negative fraction. This sequence joins TRBV5-1 and TRBJ2-3; no clear D gene. This receptor was identified in a man aged 18 to 30 in good health. As DNA, the CDR3 is TGCGCCAGCACCGTGGGTTGGGGAAACACAGATACGCAGTATTTT. Translated, it gives CASTVGWGNTDTQYF. The full variable domain, completed using reference TRBV5-1 and TRBJ2-3, is KAGVTQTPRYLIKTRGQQVTLSCSPISGHRSVSWYQQTPGQGLQFLFEYFSETQRNKGNFPGRFSGRQFSNSRSEMNVSTLELGDSALYLCASTVGWGNTDTQYFGPGTRLTVL.